This T cell receptor (beta chain) was retrieved from a study of vaccination and CD4 T cells after COVID-19. Whole-study context: Cells were stimulated with overlapping spike peptide pools from SARS-CoV-2, HCoV-NL63, HCoV-OC43 and HCoV-229E. Points from the study as a whole: Within convalescent individuals, 304 out of 307 vaccine-specific clones proved to be spike mono-reactive. Convalescent patients gained a median approximately 90% of their reactive clones only post-vaccination.

Time point in this sample: late sampling 161 to 241 days after vaccination in a few convalescent patients. Indicated treatment: approximately 11-day PBMC culture with coronavirus spike peptide pools or control peptides (ViraFEST assay). Remarks on this clonotype: Its antigen is not identified.

V lost 5 bases to trimming and J lost 0 bases; unmatched junction nucleotides: 4. Germline V gives CDR1 SGHTA, CDR2 FQGNSA. The CDR3 has 14 residues. The Oncomine TCR Beta short-read assay sequenced DNA from cultured CD4+ T cells. Via MiXCR, TCRdb re-called the PCR reads, giving one row per CDR3 protein. The sample yields 20,000 to 30,000 distinct CDR3 sequences, more than 30% seen once. This TCR came from a human donor who had recovered from COVID-19. The specimen comprised CD4+ T cells from blood, cultured in vitro, sampled about 7 months after SARS-CoV-2 vaccination. This chain connects TRBV7-2 to TRBJ2-7; 7 nucleotides agree with TRBD1. The CDR3 loop is CASSRDRASYEQYF. The CDR3 nucleotides are TGTGCCAGCAGCCGAGACAGGGCCTCCTACGAGCAGTACTTC.